The next 8 T cell receptor beta chains were all read from a single sample in a study of T cell changes during pregnancy in multiple sclerosis. TCRdb's copy holds only in-frame clones and misses some; the assay was immunoSEQ multiplex PCR. The sample has tens of thousands of clones; 85% to 95% are singletons. The sample consisted of CD8+ T cells from peripheral blood mononuclear cells, taken in the third trimester of pregnancy. Receptors originate from a female donor with multiple sclerosis, enrolled in a pregnancy study.

The chain couples TRBV5-1 to TRBJ1-2; D perhaps matches TRBD1 (6 bases). The germline gives CDR1 SGHRS, CDR2 YFSETQ. The CDR3 extends over 14 amino acids. V lost 1 base and J lost 6, with 13 bases in between. CDR3 nucleotide sequence: TGCGCCAGCAGCTTGTCAGGGGACTATGATGGCTACACCTTC. Translating gives CASSLSGDYDGYTF.

The chain has TRBV16 and TRBJ2-4, with D possibly matching TRBD1 (5 bases). Between the trimmed V and J ends, which lost 2 bases and 6 bases, there was a span of 8 bases. In germline, CDR1 is KGHSY, CDR2 FQNENV. This CDR3 spans 13 amino acids. In nucleotides, the CDR3 is TGTGCCAGCAGCCAAAGACAGATAAACATTCAGTACTTC. Translated, it gives CASSQRQINIQYF.

The chain links TRBV27 to TRBJ2-2; the match to TRBD2 covers 7 bases. The ends lost 3 bases at V and 5 bases at J; junction bases unmatched: 3. CDR3 size: 14 residues. Germline assignment: CDR1 MNHEY and CDR2 SMNVEV (reference sequence). The CDR3 DNA sequence: TGTGCCAGCAGTTTGCGACTAGCTACCGGGGAGCTGTTTTTT. Its protein is CASSLRLATGELFF.

V gene TRBV6-6 combines with J gene TRBJ2-3; 8 bases fit TRBD1. Germline CDR1 reads MNHNY; CDR2 reads SVGAGI (reference sequence). There are 16 residues in the CDR3. Trimming at V came to 4 bases and at J to 6 bases, leaving 12 bases not matched to a gene. The CDR3 sequence: CASSSYDRGLADTQYF. For the CDR3, the DNA is TGTGCCAGCAGTTCCTATGACAGGGGCCTGGCGGATACGCAGTATTTT.

V and J are TRBV11-3 and TRBJ2-3, with 15 bases lining up with TRBD2. Trimming removed 4 bases from V and 3 bases from J; junction bases left unmatched: 5. CDR3 length: 17 amino acids. Per the germline V gene, CDR1 is SGHNT and CDR2 is YENEEA. The CDR3 loop is CASSSWTSGGGTDTQYF. The CDR3 DNA reads as TGTGCCAGCAGCTCGTGGACTAGCGGGGGGGGAACAGATACGCAGTATTTT. The whole variable domain, filled in from reference TRBV11-3 and TRBJ2-3, reads EAGVVQSPRYKIIEKKQPVAFWCNPISGHNTLYWYLQNLGQGPELLIRYENEEAVDDSQLPKDRFSAERLKGVDSTLKIQPAELGDSAVYLCASSSWTSGGGTDTQYFGPGTRLTVL.

The chain links TRBV11-2 to TRBJ1-2; a possible D gene is TRBD1 (6 bases). The CDR3 totals 14 residues. The V end was cut by 4 bases, the J end by 6 bases, with 15 bases between. CDR1 is SGHAT, CDR2 FQNNGV, per germline. CDR3 amino acids: CASSSPGTRNGYTF. CDR3 nucleotide sequence: TGTGCCAGCAGCTCCCCCGGGACACGAAATGGCTACACCTTC. Full variable domain (remainder filled in from reference TRBV11-2 and TRBJ1-2): EAGVAQSPRYKIIEKRQSVAFWCNPISGHATLYWYQQILGQGPKLLIQFQNNGVVDDSQLPKDRFSAERLKGVDSTLKIQPAKLEDSAVYLCASSSPGTRNGYTFGSGTRLTVV.

Comment on this clone: Other nucleotide sequences in the sample specify the same CDR3. CDR3 amino acids: CASSSTLGTEAFF. As DNA, the CDR3 is TGTGCCAGCAGTTCGACACTAGGCACTGAAGCTTTCTTT. The chain recombines TRBV27 with TRBJ1-1; no reliable D call. V was trimmed by 4 bases and J by 4 bases, leaving 10 bases between them. The CDR3 loop spans 13 amino acids. The germline V gene encodes CDR1 MNHEY and CDR2 SMNVEV (reference sequence).

This clone turned up a few times. The rearrangement links TRBV21-1 to TRBJ2-7; no DNA check was done on the table's D call, TRBD1. TRBV21-1 is a pseudogene. CDR3 length: 16 amino acids. The CDR3 coding sequence is TGTGCCAGCAGCAATATTGGGTGGGCCCCAACCTACGAGCAGTACTTC. This codes for CASSNIGWAPTYEQYF.